Below are 25 T cell receptor beta chains sequenced from a single sample in a study of vaccination effects on CD4 cells after COVID-19. ViraFEST assay sequencing came after antigen-specific CD4+ T cells were expanded with viral peptide pools. With 10 to 11 days of culture completed, CD4+ T cells were isolated. Vaccinated participants had no history of SARS-CoV-2 infection and tested negative for nucleocapsid antibodies. Profiling relied on immunoSEQ multiplex PCR, and the TCRdb table lists in-frame clones only, not all of them. The sample contains about 38,000 clones, under 75% of which appear only once. Their recognized antigens are unknown. This specimen was CD4+ T cells from PBMCs cultured with SARS-CoV-2 spike peptides, taken before COVID-19 vaccination. The source of these receptors is a human donor who received a COVID-19 vaccine.

This chain uses TRBV5-6 with TRBJ1-6; D is perhaps TRBD1 (5 bases). The CDR3 covers 15 residues. The V and J ends lost 0 bases and 8 bases respectively, with 12 bases between them. CDR1 is SGHDT and CDR2 is YYEEEE in the germline V gene. DNA for the CDR3: TGTGCCAGCAGCTTGGCAGGGCAGCCCTATTCACCCCTCCACTTT. It specifies CASSLAGQPYSPLHF.

A few counts support this clone. The rearrangement joins TRBV2 to TRBJ2-2; no clear D. This CDR3 is 14 amino acids long. Germline V CDR1 and CDR2: SNHLY, FYNNEI. Deletions cut 10 bases from V and 2 bases from J, with 14 bases between. The CDR3 sequence is CATSLGFNTGELFF. DNA of the CDR3: TGTGCCACCTCTTTAGGATTCAACACCGGGGAGCTGTTTTTT.

This clone was seen a single time. This chain uses TRBV18 with TRBJ1-6; unclear D gene. This CDR3 is built from 14 residues. Germline V CDR1 and CDR2: KGHSH, LQKENI. Trimming took 3 bases from V and 7 from J, leaving 10 bases between them. CDR3 sequence reads: CASSPYRENSPLHF. CDR3 in DNA: TGTGCCAGCTCACCTTACCGGGAAAATTCACCCCTCCACTTT.

The chain is built from TRBV5-1 and TRBJ1-2; D not certain. The CDR3 is 13 amino acids. The germline V gene encodes CDR1 SGHRS and CDR2 YFSETQ. V lost 3 bases and J 2 bases, leaving 8 bases between the germline ends. CDR3 sequence (DNA): TGCGCCAGCAGCTCAGCCCAAAACTATGGCTACACCTTC. Translating it yields CASSSAQNYGYTF.

This clone was seen more than once but under ten times. V and J are TRBV2 and TRBJ1-2, with D possibly TRBD1 on 5 matching bases. Germline CDR1 is SNHLY and CDR2 is FYNNEI. Trimming stripped 10 bases from V and 2 bases from J, with 17 bases between. CDR3 size: 14 residues. The CDR3 sequence is CATSPDTVNYGYTF. The DNA for the CDR3 is TGTGCCACCTCTCCGGACACAGTGAACTATGGCTACACCTTC.

CDR3 protein: CASRKTSGGAPDTQYF. The CDR3 bases are TGTGCCAGCAGGAAAACTAGCGGGGGGGCCCCAGATACGCAGTATTTT. The chain employs TRBV9 and TRBJ2-3; TRBD2 matches at 13 bases. CDR1 is SGDLS and CDR2 is YYNGEE in the germline V gene. V lost 5 bases, J lost 4 bases, and 7 bases stayed unmatched. The CDR3 consists of 16 residues.

The rearrangement uses TRBV5-1 and TRBJ2-6; D unresolved. Germline V gives CDR1 SGHRS, CDR2 YFSETQ. The CDR3 is 13 residues long. The V gene lost 0 bases and the J gene lost 4 bases, with 2 bases spanning the gap. The CDR3 DNA follows: TGCGCCAGCAGCTTGGAAGGGGCCAACGTCCTGACTTTC. Translating gives CASSLEGANVLTF. Full variable domain (outside the CDR3, taken from reference TRBV5-1 and TRBJ2-6): KAGVTQTPRYLIKTRGQQVTLSCSPISGHRSVSWYQQTPGQGLQFLFEYFSETQRNKGNFPGRFSGRQFSNSRSEMNVSTLELGDSALYLCASSLEGANVLTFGAGSRLTVL.

The rearrangement links TRBV28 to TRBJ1-2; D remains unclear. The CDR3 sequence is 13 residues long. V lost 4 bases to trimming and J lost 8 bases, with 14 bases between them. Germline CDR1 and CDR2: MDHEN and SYDVKM. CDR3 region: CASSSPPAPGYTF. The CDR3 DNA reads TGTGCCAGCAGTTCCCCCCCAGCCCCCGGCTACACCTTC.

This chain links TRBV5-1 with TRBJ1-2; unclear D gene. The CDR3 covers 13 residues. Germline values: CDR1 SGHRS, CDR2 YFSETQ. Trimming cost V 1 base and J 6 bases, with 10 bases left between them. The CDR3 DNA follows: TGCGCCAGCAGCTTGTTCGGGTCCGATGGCTACACCTTC. Its protein is CASSLFGSDGYTF.

The V gene is TRBV19, the J gene TRBJ1-5; a weak D match, TRBD1 (6 bases). This CDR3 contains 13 residues. Germline assignment: CDR1 LNHDA and CDR2 SQIVND (reference sequence). Trimming cost V 8 bases and J 9 bases, with 17 bases left between them. CDR3 region: CASWRQGQGPQHF. The CDR3 DNA is TGTGCCAGTTGGAGGCAGGGACAAGGGCCCCAGCATTTT.

V gene TRBV13 combines with J gene TRBJ2-1; D is unresolved. CDR1 and CDR2 (germline): PRHDT, FYEKMQ (reference sequence). The germline V and J ends were trimmed by 5 bases and 0 bases, with 11 bases remaining between them. The CDR3 extends over 15 amino acids. The CDR3 region is CASSLRSSSYNEQFF. The CDR3 region has the DNA TGTGCCAGCAGCCTTAGAAGTAGCTCCTACAATGAGCAGTTCTTC.

The rearrangement uses TRBV5-4 and TRBJ1-4; D possibly corresponds to TRBD1 (5 bases). CDR1 SGHNT and CDR2 YYREEE come from the germline V gene (reference sequence). The CDR3 spans 14 residues. Deletions cut 4 bases from V and 7 bases from J, with 14 bases between. CDR3: CASSAGTNPEKLFF. CDR3 nucleotide sequence: TGTGCCAGCAGCGCCGGGACTAACCCTGAAAAACTGTTTTTT.

The chain carries TRBV24-1 and TRBJ2-1; TRBD1 matches at 8 bases. Per germline, CDR1 KGHDR and CDR2 SFDVKD. The trim removed 4 bases at V and 5 bases at J, leaving 9 bases unmatched. The CDR3 loop spans 16 amino acids. The CDR3 protein is CATSDLRTGTDNEQFF. DNA of the CDR3: TGTGCCACCAGTGACTTAAGGACAGGGACGGACAATGAGCAGTTCTTC.

This clone occurred a few times. The germline gene is not matched at one end of the junction; a read error may be the cause. The genes are TRBV7-7 and TRBJ2-1; TRBD1 might be the D (6 bases). Germline V gives CDR1 SSHAT, CDR2 FNYEAQ (reference sequence). This CDR3 comprises 15 residues. CDR3 DNA: TGTGCTAGCAGCCCGGGGCAGGGGCAATACAATGAGCAGTTCTTC. Translated, it gives CASSPGQGQYNEQFF.

The chain employs TRBV5-1 and TRBJ2-2; 16 positions agree with TRBD2. The junction had 15 bases not matched to a gene; V was cut back by 3 bases and J by 4 bases. The CDR3 is 21 amino acids. Germline V lookup: CDR1 SGHRS, CDR2 YFSETQ. Here the CDR3 reads CASSSVHKPGTSGRGTGELFF. CDR3 sequence (DNA): TGCGCCAGCAGCTCCGTACACAAACCCGGGACTAGCGGGAGGGGCACCGGGGAGCTGTTTTTT.

The V and J genes are TRBV6-5 and TRBJ1-1, with a weak D call TRBD1 (5 bases). V gave up 6 bases and J gave up 0 bases, with 11 bases separating them. The CDR3 sequence is 14 residues long. CDR1 and CDR2 from the germline V gene are MNHEY and SVGAGI. CDR3 region: CASRTAGVNTEAFF. CDR3 nucleotide sequence: TGTGCCAGCAGGACCGCGGGGGTGAACACTGAAGCTTTCTTT.

This clone was counted between two and nine times. The genes are TRBV5-1 and TRBJ2-7; D ambiguous. Trimming stripped 1 base from V and 0 bases from J, with 11 bases between. The CDR3 runs 15 residues. In germline, CDR1 is SGHRS, CDR2 YFSETQ. The CDR3 spells CASSLSPVSSYEQYF. The DNA of the CDR3 is TGCGCCAGCAGCTTGTCTCCAGTAAGCTCCTACGAGCAGTACTTC.

J is TRBJ2-2 and V is TRBV12-3 or TRBV12-4; 8 bases are shared with TRBD1. Trimming removed 6 bases from V and 8 bases from J; junction bases left unmatched: 5. This CDR3 contains 13 residues. CDR3 protein: CASRDRVPGELFF. The CDR3 nucleotides are TGTGCCAGCAGGGACAGGGTTCCGGGGGAGCTGTTTTTT.

V gene TRBV6-4 combines with J gene TRBJ1-1; D not resolved. In germline, CDR1 is MRHNA, CDR2 SNTAGT. The CDR3 covers 15 residues. Trimming took 0 bases from V and 1 from J, leaving 9 bases between them. The CDR3 DNA reads TGTGCCAGCAGTGACTCGAAAGGCGGGAACACTGAAGCTTTCTTT. Translated, it gives CASSDSKGGNTEAFF.

The CDR3 DNA sequence: TGTGCCAGCAGTTTAATTGCGGGCCGCTACAATGAGCAGTTCTTC. Residues: CASSLIAGRYNEQFF. This chain links TRBV28 with TRBJ2-1; a possible D gene is TRBD2 (5 bases). The germline V and J ends were trimmed by 2 bases and 3 bases, with 11 bases remaining between them. This CDR3 region has 15 residues. Germline CDR1 is MDHEN and CDR2 is SYDVKM.

Only a few counts were recorded for this clone. One junction end does not reproduce the germline sequence, and a read error may be involved. The chain links TRBV3-1 (or the pseudogene TRBV3-2) to TRBJ2-7; D may match TRBD1 or TRBD2 (5 bases each). This CDR3 is 11 amino acids long. The germline V gene has CDR1 LGHDT and CDR2 YNNKEL (reference sequence). This CDR3 is CASSQAGPTFF. CDR3 nucleotides: TGTGCCAGCAGCCAAGCGGGACCTACCTTCTTC.

This clone has only one observation. The J gene is TRBJ2-3, the V gene TRBV7-9; D possibly uses TRBD1 or TRBD2 (7 bases each). Germline V gene lookup returns CDR1 SEHNR and CDR2 FQNEAQ (reference sequence). There are 17 residues in the CDR3. Trimming cost V 1 base and J 0 bases, with 14 bases left between them. DNA of the CDR3: TGTGCCAGCAGCTTAGGACAGGGAGGGCCTAGCACAGATACGCAGTATTTT. It is translated as CASSLGQGGPSTDTQYF.

This CDR3 reads CASSFQGPGDGNTIYF. The CDR3 DNA is TGCGCCAGCAGCTTCCAGGGACCCGGCGACGGAAACACCATATATTTT. The chain joins TRBV5-1 to TRBJ1-3; D may be TRBD1 (5 bases). Germline V gene data show CDR1 as SGHRS and CDR2 as YFSETQ. This CDR3 comprises 16 residues. V lost 2 bases and J lost 4, with 16 bases in between.

The chain uses TRBV6-6 and TRBJ2-5; 10 bases agree with TRBD1. The CDR3 sequence is 16 residues long. The V segment lost 2 bases and the J segment 5 bases; nucleotides outside the gene matches: 8. Germline CDR1 is MNHNY and CDR2 is SVGAGI (reference sequence). The CDR3 DNA follows: TGTGCCAGCAGTTACCCTGGACAGGGGGTGAGGGAGACCCAGTACTTC. Protein product: CASSYPGQGVRETQYF.

The chain joins TRBV14 to TRBJ1-1; TRBD1 might be the D (5 bases). With 5 bases removed from V and 1 base from J, the gap between germline ends came to 8 bases. Germline V lookup: CDR1 SGHDN, CDR2 FVKESK. This CDR3 has 13 residues. CDR3 in DNA: TGTGCCAGCAGCACCCAGGGGAACACTGAAGCTTTCTTT. It specifies CASSTQGNTEAFF. Full variable domain (remainder filled in from reference TRBV14 and TRBJ1-1): EAGVTQFPSHSVIEKGQTVTLRCDPISGHDNLYWYRRVMGKEIKFLLHFVKESKQDESGMPNNRFLAERTGGTYSTLKVQPAELEDSGVYFCASSTQGNTEAFFGQGTRLTVV.